The clone carrying this TCR beta chain was found a few times. Its specificity is not known. The purity of all sorted populations exceeded 95%. The data were obtained in a study of beta chain features in type 1 diabetes. Study overall: Examined across all samples were some 99 million sorted cells. General study results and limits: In all four CD4+ subsets, TCRB CDR3 length was significantly, moderately reduced in type 1 diabetes. A potential influence of HLA type upon TCRB rearrangement remained unresolved herein. A pattern of fewer insertions and more deletions at VDJ junctions was seen in type 1 diabetes patients.

Expressed TCRB transcripts were sequenced because the entire RNA isolate underwent reverse transcription. The assay was immunoSEQ multiplex PCR, and TCRdb's table has in-frame clones only and misses some. The sample gives about 650,000 clones, around 12% of which show up once; roughly 0.11% is in the top ten. The CDR3 runs 14 residues. Trimming removed 8 bases from V and 0 bases from J; junction bases left unmatched: 7. Per germline, CDR1 SQVTM and CDR2 ANQGSEA. The receptor's source is a man younger than 40 with type 1 diabetes. What was sequenced was naive CD4+ T cells from blood. This chain joins TRBV29-1 and TRBJ2-1; 7 bases are shared with TRBD1. CDR3 in DNA: TGCAGCCCCGGTCCAGGGGGCTCCTACAATGAGCAGTTCTTC. Protein: CSPGPGGSYNEQFF.